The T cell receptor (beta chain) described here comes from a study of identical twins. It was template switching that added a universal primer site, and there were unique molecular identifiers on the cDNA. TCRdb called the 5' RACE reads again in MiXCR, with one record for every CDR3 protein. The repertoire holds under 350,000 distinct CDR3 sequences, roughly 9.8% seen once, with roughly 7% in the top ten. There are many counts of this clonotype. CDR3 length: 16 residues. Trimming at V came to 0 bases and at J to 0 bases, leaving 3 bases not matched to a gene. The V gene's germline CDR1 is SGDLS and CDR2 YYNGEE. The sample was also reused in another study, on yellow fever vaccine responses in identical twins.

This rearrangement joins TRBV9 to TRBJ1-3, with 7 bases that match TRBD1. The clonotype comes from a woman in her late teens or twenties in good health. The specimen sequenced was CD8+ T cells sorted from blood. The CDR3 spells CASSVAGDSSGNTIYF. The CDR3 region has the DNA TGTGCCAGCAGCGTAGCGGGGGACAGCTCTGGAAACACCATATATTTT.